These 32 T cell receptor beta chains originate from one sample sequenced in a study of blood T cell repertoires in COVID-19. Assay used: immunoSEQ multiplex PCR; TCRdb lists only in-frame clones, some missing. This sample has around 480,000 clones, with approximately 90% found just once. The material sequenced was PBMCs or T cells enriched from blood (not recorded which). The origin of the receptors is a woman under 30 who had recovered from COVID-19.

The chain joins TRBV19 to TRBJ1-5; TRBD1 aligns across 7 bases. With V trimmed by 4 bases and J by 4 bases, 4 bases remained unmatched. Germline CDR1 LNHDA, CDR2 SQIVND (reference sequence). CDR3 length equals 14 residues. The CDR3 here is CASSNNRGNQPQHF. The CDR3 coding sequence is TGTGCCAGTAGTAACAACAGGGGTAATCAGCCCCAGCATTTT.

Only one count was recorded for this clone. The chain has TRBV6-1 and TRBJ2-7, with D possibly matching TRBD1 (7 bases). Trimming cost V 1 base and J 5 bases, with 12 bases left between them. The CDR3 is 14 residues long. The germline CDR1 and CDR2 sequences are MNHNS and SASEGT. The CDR3 here is CASSEGQGGNEQYF. CDR3 nucleotides: TGTGCCAGCAGTGAAGGGCAGGGGGGAAACGAGCAGTACTTC.

The chain links TRBV4-1 to TRBJ1-2, with D perhaps TRBD1 (6 bases). The CDR3 sequence is 20 residues long. V lost 3 bases to trimming and J lost 1 base, with 27 bases between them. Germline V CDR1 and CDR2: MGHRA, YSYEKL. This chain's CDR3 is CASSQEKMASGHTINYGYTF. CDR3 DNA: TGCGCCAGCAGCCAGGAAAAGATGGCATCGGGACACACTATTAACTATGGCTACACCTTC.

The rearrangement joins TRBV12-5 to TRBJ2-1; TRBD1 is a possible D gene (7 bases). V lost 7 bases and J lost 4, with 17 bases in between. In germline, CDR1 is LGHNT, CDR2 FRNRAP. The CDR3 covers 15 residues. This CDR3 is CASALEGAGYNEQFF. The CDR3 region has the DNA TGTGCTAGTGCCCTTGAGGGGGCGGGATACAATGAGCAGTTCTTC.

The gene calls are TRBV12-3 or TRBV12-4 and TRBJ1-5; no reliable D call. CDR3 length: 12 amino acids. Trimming pared 5 bases from V and 6 bases from J, leaving 8 bases between. The CDR3 DNA is TGTGCCAGCAGTCCCTCTCCTCAGCCCCAGCATTTT. Its protein product is CASSPSPQPQHF.

The V call is TRBV7-8, the J call TRBJ2-2; TRBD1 is a possible D gene (7 bases). The CDR3 is 19 residues long. In germline, CDR1 is SGHVS, CDR2 FQNEAQ. The V gene lost 5 bases and the J gene lost 3 bases, with 25 bases spanning the gap. CDR3 nucleotides: TGTGCCAGCAGCACGACAGGGAGACTAGTCATTAATGACACCGGGGAGCTGTTTTTT. Residues: CASSTTGRLVINDTGELFF.

The J gene is TRBJ1-3, the V gene TRBV5-1, with 7 bases fitting TRBD1. This CDR3 has 14 residues. V trimming: 4 bases; J trimming: 3 bases; junction bases outside the gene matches: 4. CDR1 is SGHRS, CDR2 YFSETQ, per germline. The CDR3 bases are TGCGCCAGCAGCAGAGGGACAGATGGAAACACCATATATTTT. Translating gives CASSRGTDGNTIYF.

The genes are TRBV25-1 and TRBJ1-2; 8 bases map to TRBD1. Germline values: CDR1 MGHDK, CDR2 SYGVNS. Losses at the gene ends were 2 bases for V and 2 bases for J; bases not matched to a gene: 13. The CDR3 loop spans 18 amino acids. CDR3 in amino acids: CASSEGGQGAKGNYGYTF. The CDR3 DNA is TGTGCCAGCAGTGAAGGTGGACAGGGCGCAAAGGGGAACTATGGCTACACCTTC.

The chain is built from TRBV18 and TRBJ1-1, with D possibly being TRBD1 (6 bases). Deletions cut 6 bases from V and 6 bases from J, with 26 bases between. CDR1 and CDR2 from the germline V gene are KGHSH and LQKENI. The CDR3 has 17 residues. For the CDR3, the DNA is TGTGCCAGCTCCAGAACAGGGTCTATGGAAAGCAACGCTGAAGCTTTCTTT. It is translated as CASSRTGSMESNAEAFF.

The chain joins TRBV30 to TRBJ1-4; TRBD1 is a possible D gene (6 bases). The CDR3 runs to 15 residues. The V end lost 0 bases, the J end lost 7 bases, and 15 bases lay between the germline ends. CDR1 and CDR2 (germline): GTSNPN, SVGIG (reference sequence). The CDR3 is CAWSVGGGPGEKLFF. The CDR3, as DNA: TGTGCCTGGAGTGTAGGGGGGGGGCCCGGTGAAAAACTGTTTTTT. Filled out from reference TRBV30 and TRBJ1-4, the complete variable domain reads SQTIHQWPATLVQPVGSPLSLECTVEGTSNPNLYWYRQAAGRGLQLLFYSVGIGQISSEVPQNLSASRPQDRQFILSSKKLLLSDSGFYLCAWSVGGGPGEKLFFGSGTQLSVL.

The chain employs TRBV6-6 and TRBJ2-1; D remains ambiguous. Germline V gene sequence: CDR1 MNHNY, CDR2 SVGAGI (reference sequence). The germline V and J ends were trimmed by 11 bases and 6 bases, with 14 bases remaining between them. The CDR3 loop spans 12 amino acids. The chain's CDR3 is CAVGPGFNEQFF. CDR3 coding DNA: TGTGCCGTCGGTCCAGGATTCAATGAGCAGTTCTTC.

The gene calls are TRBV19 and TRBJ1-1, with 7 nucleotides matching TRBD1. Germline V gene data show CDR1 as LNHDA and CDR2 as SQIVND (reference sequence). Germline trimming cut 6 bases from V and 6 bases from J; bases unmatched to any gene: 34. The CDR3 spans 22 residues. The CDR3 bases are TGTGCCAGTAGGTCCCAGTATTGGAGTAAACCGACAGGGAACGGGCCCGGGGCTGAAGCTTTCTTT. It yields the protein CASRSQYWSKPTGNGPGAEAFF.

This clone showed up just a few times. The CDR3, as DNA: TGTGCCACCAGCAGAGGTGGGGGGTCACACGAGCAGTACTTC. This translates into CATSRGGGSHEQYF. The rearrangement uses TRBV15 and TRBJ2-7; D is possibly TRBD2 (6 bases). The germline V gene encodes CDR1 LNHNV and CDR2 YYDKDF (reference sequence). This CDR3 comprises 14 residues. The germline V and J ends were trimmed by 1 base and 5 bases, with 12 bases remaining between them.

This sequence joins TRBV7-8 and TRBJ1-1, with D tentatively TRBD1 (6 bases). CDR1 and CDR2 (germline): SGHVS, FQNEAQ. The CDR3 covers 14 residues. V was pared by 5 bases and J by 1 base, with 11 bases between. As DNA, the CDR3 is TGTGCCAGCAGCCCACGGACAGAGAACACTGAAGCTTTCTTT. Amino acids: CASSPRTENTEAFF.

DNA for the CDR3: TGCGCCAGCAGCTCGTTACAGGGGGCTGGGACTGAAGCTTTCTTT. Residues: CASSSLQGAGTEAFF. The V call is TRBV5-1, the J call TRBJ1-1; TRBD1 aligns across 9 bases. The V and J ends lost 3 bases and 5 bases, in that order; junction bases with no gene match: 8. The CDR3 covers 15 residues. CDR1 and CDR2 (germline): SGHRS, YFSETQ.

The CDR3 reads CASSFGRFGSYEQYF. The CDR3 DNA reads TGTGCCAGCAGCTTTGGCCGGTTCGGGTCCTACGAGCAGTACTTC. V is TRBV7-8 and J is TRBJ2-7; no firm D call. Between the trimmed V and J ends, which lost 3 bases and 1 base, there was a span of 13 bases. The CDR3 runs to 15 residues. Germline CDR1 SGHVS, CDR2 FQNEAQ.

This clone was counted only a few times. This chain connects TRBV7-9 to TRBJ1-5; D remains unclear. The CDR3 consists of 11 residues. Trimming left V 5 bases short and J 11 bases short, with 10 bases between. Per germline, CDR1 SEHNR and CDR2 FQNEAQ (reference sequence). For the CDR3, the DNA is TGTGCCAGCAGCCACGATACAGCCCAGCATTTT. This sequence encodes CASSHDTAQHF.

The chain has TRBV2 and TRBJ1-1; D gene uncertain. V lost 3 bases, J lost 7 bases, and 9 bases lay in between. Germline assignment: CDR1 SNHLY and CDR2 FYNNEI. This CDR3 is 12 amino acids long. The CDR3 spells CASSDHRGEAFF. CDR3 sequence (DNA): TGTGCCAGCAGTGACCATCGAGGTGAAGCTTTCTTT.

This clone has a handful of counts. The chain has TRBV28 and TRBJ1-2; D gene uncertain. V lost 2 bases to trimming and J lost 2 bases, with 9 bases between them. The CDR3 spans 14 residues. CDR1 and CDR2 (germline): MDHEN, SYDVKM. CDR3 residues: CASSLHSANYGYTF. The DNA of the CDR3 is TGTGCCAGCAGTTTACACTCAGCGAACTATGGCTACACCTTC.

V usage is TRBV3-1 (or the pseudogene TRBV3-2) and J usage is TRBJ1-1; 12 bases are a match to TRBD1. CDR3 length: 17 amino acids. Germline V gene sequence: CDR1 LGHDT, CDR2 YNNKEL (reference sequence). With 4 bases clipped from V and 5 bases from J, the junction kept 11 bases outside the gene matches. The chain's CDR3 is CASSRGQGAYSRTEAFF. In DNA form, the CDR3 reads TGTGCCAGCAGCCGGGGACAGGGGGCTTACTCAAGGACTGAAGCTTTCTTT.

This chain uses TRBV10-3 with TRBJ1-1; 7 bases are a match to TRBD1. V shed 3 bases and J 1 base; nucleotides not matched to a gene: 2. The CDR3 has 14 amino acids. Germline assignment: CDR1 ENHRY and CDR2 SYGVKD. CDR3 residues: CAISDGQENTEAFF. DNA of the CDR3: TGTGCCATCAGTGACGGACAGGAGAACACTGAAGCTTTCTTT.

This rearrangement joins TRBV12-1 to TRBJ1-3; the table assigns TRBD1, which was not confirmed against the DNA. TRBV12-1 is listed as a pseudogene. The CDR3 runs 13 residues. The CDR3 loop reads CASSLTEGNTIYF. The DNA of the CDR3 is TGTGCCAGCAGCTTAACAGAGGGAAACACCATATATTTT.

This chain's CDR3 is CASSRDRGQPQHF. As DNA, the CDR3 is TGTGCCAGCAGTCGGGACAGGGGACAGCCCCAGCATTTT. The genes are TRBV12-3 or TRBV12-4 and TRBJ1-5; the match to TRBD1 covers 10 bases. The CDR3 has 13 residues. The V and J ends lost 5 bases and 7 bases, in that order; junction bases with no gene match: 2.

A single count supports this clone. This rearrangement joins TRBV30 to TRBJ1-3, with 7 bases aligning to TRBD1. Germline V gene lookup returns CDR1 GTSNPN and CDR2 SVGIG (reference sequence). The CDR3 runs 15 residues. With 2 bases clipped from V and 2 bases from J, the junction kept 6 bases outside the gene matches. CDR3: CAWSKEGGPGNTIYF. In nucleotides, the CDR3 is TGTGCCTGGAGTAAAGAAGGGGGCCCTGGAAACACCATATATTTT. The entire variable domain, with the rest obtained from reference TRBV30 and TRBJ1-3, is as follows: SQTIHQWPATLVQPVGSPLSLECTVEGTSNPNLYWYRQAAGRGLQLLFYSVGIGQISSEVPQNLSASRPQDRQFILSSKKLLLSDSGFYLCAWSKEGGPGNTIYFGEGSWLTVV.

About this clone itself: The germline gene is not matched at one end of the junction; a read error may be the cause. The V call is TRBV6-1, the J call TRBJ2-7; 9 bases are shared with TRBD1. This CDR3 is 14 amino acids long. Germline CDR1 reads MNHNS; CDR2 reads SASEGT. The CDR3 nucleotides read TGTGCCAGCAGTGAAGTGCAGGGACAGGGACCAGGGAACTTC. This translates into CASSEVQGQGPGNF.

CDR3 amino acids: CASSQESGGRGRNEQFF. The CDR3 DNA follows: TGTGCCAGCTCCCAAGAGAGCGGGGGGAGAGGGAGAAATGAGCAGTTCTTC. This chain joins TRBV18 and TRBJ2-1, with TRBD2 identical over 9 bases. Germline CDR1 and CDR2: KGHSH and LQKENI. The CDR3 loop spans 17 amino acids. Germline trimming cut 6 bases from V and 7 bases from J; bases unmatched to any gene: 16.

This clone appeared once. The V and J genes are TRBV3-1 (or the pseudogene TRBV3-2) and TRBJ2-7, with TRBD1 as a possible D gene (5 bases). V lost 4 bases, J lost 0 bases, and 7 bases lay in between. The CDR3 spans 13 residues. Germline V gene lookup returns CDR1 LGHDT and CDR2 YNNKEL (reference sequence). The CDR3 sequence: CASSRGFSYEQYF. The CDR3 DNA reads TGTGCCAGCAGCCGGGGCTTCTCCTACGAGCAGTACTTC.

As regards this clone: This same CDR3 is encoded by further DNA sequences in the sample. The chain has TRBV5-1 and TRBJ2-1; possibly TRBD2 for D (6 bases). The V gene lost 0 bases and the J gene lost 10 bases, with 8 bases spanning the gap. Germline V gene lookup returns CDR1 SGHRS and CDR2 YFSETQ. CDR3 length: 12 amino acids. The CDR3 nucleotides are TGCGCCAGCAGCTTGGGGGGAGGAGAGCAGTTCTTC. Protein: CASSLGGGEQFF.

The J gene is TRBJ2-3, the V gene TRBV2; D unclear. From germline, CDR1 is SNHLY and CDR2 FYNNEI. Trimming took 7 bases from V and 1 from J, leaving 12 bases between them. This CDR3 comprises 14 residues. This CDR3 reads CASIFRLGTDTQYF. The CDR3 DNA is TGTGCCAGCATTTTCAGACTTGGCACAGATACGCAGTATTTT.

The V and J genes are TRBV5-1 and TRBJ2-5; 11 nucleotides match TRBD2. Germline V gene sequence: CDR1 SGHRS, CDR2 YFSETQ. Unmatched junction bases numbered 4, after V lost 6 bases and J lost 3 bases. This CDR3 spans 14 amino acids. The CDR3 region is CASTPSGGKETQYF. In nucleotides, the CDR3 is TGCGCCAGCACCCCTAGCGGGGGGAAAGAGACCCAGTACTTC.

This chain links TRBV5-4 with TRBJ2-1, with a possible D match to TRBD2 (7 bases). Germline values: CDR1 SGHNT, CDR2 YYREEE (reference sequence). CDR3 length equals 15 residues. The germline V and J ends were trimmed by 0 bases and 4 bases, with 11 bases remaining between them. CDR3 nucleotide sequence: TGTGCCAGCAGCTTGGCCGGGGGGCAATACAATGAGCAGTTCTTC. Translating gives CASSLAGGQYNEQFF.

The CDR3 DNA reads TGCGCCAGCAGCCAAGAGGCAGGGGCAGGACAGCCCCAGCATTTT. Amino acids: CASSQEAGAGQPQHF. The rearrangement joins TRBV4-1 to TRBJ1-5; D is possibly TRBD1 (6 bases). The V and J ends lost 0 bases and 7 bases respectively, with 13 bases between them. Germline lookup yields CDR1 MGHRA and CDR2 YSYEKL. The CDR3 length is 15 residues.